This TCR beta chain originates from a study of response to subunit inactivated influenza vaccine. Points from the study as a whole: The study's authors posited that every seasonal influenza vaccination enlists few new T cells.

TCRdb recomputed calls from the RT-PCR reads with MiXCR, one row per CDR3 protein. Of roughly 460,000 distinct CDR3 sequences listed, roughly 9.8% are singletons. V lost 2 bases, J lost 0 bases, and 14 bases lay in between. The CDR3 has 17 amino acids. Germline CDR1 MNHEY, CDR2 SVGAGI. This clonotype was seen only a few times. Its antigen remains unknown. V is TRBV6-5 and J is TRBJ2-1; the D is unclear. Source: PBMCs from blood, taken about 40 days after vaccination. This TCR derives from a man aged 45 to 65 who received an inactivated influenza vaccine. The CDR3: CASSYSLARSSYNEQFF. CDR3 bases: TGTGCCAGCAGTTACAGTCTGGCCCGGAGCTCCTACAATGAGCAGTTCTTC.